This T cell receptor beta chain was observed in a study of PD-1 blockade in mismatch repair-deficient tumors. Study at large: Enrolled about 2013-2017, patients had progressing, pretreated mismatch repair-deficient cancers of 12 types. Study-wide results and caveats: Rapid post-treatment expansion, then contraction, generally preceding radiologic response, marked tumor-resident clones.

Concerning this clone: Its target is unknown.

Germline V gene lookup returns CDR1 SGHDT and CDR2 YYEEEE. The germline V and J ends were trimmed by 4 bases and 5 bases, with 15 bases remaining between them. This CDR3 has 14 residues. Regarding time point: archival surgical resection tumor tissue. Every patient had mismatch repair deficiency by PCR or immunohistochemistry. Tumor tissue came from archival surgical resections of a few responders. Method: immunoSEQ multiplex PCR; TCRdb's copy keeps in-frame clones and lacks some. This sample yields about 3,500 clones, of which 78% are seen a single time; more than 6% belongs to the top ten. The input for sequencing was primary tumor tissue, taken from a patient treated with pembrolizumab. V gene TRBV5-6 combines with J gene TRBJ1-2; possible D gene TRBD1, 6 bases. The source is an adult with mismatch repair-deficient cancer. CDR3 loop: CASSPGQPIYGYTF. The DNA for the CDR3 is TGTGCCAGCAGCCCCGGACAGCCTATATATGGCTACACCTTC.